This paragraph reports one TCR beta chain. This sample is drawn from a study of blood T cell repertoires in COVID-19. Germline CDR1 SGHTA, CDR2 FQGTGA. Trimming left V 4 bases short and J 5 bases short, with 17 bases between. This CDR3 is 15 amino acids long. Recruits, aged roughly 18 to 90 years, lived in around 24 US areas. In the study's own analysis: Estimation of nucleated cell counts relied on the amplification of reference gene primers. Produced via immunoSEQ multiplex PCR; TCRdb's table is partial and in-frame only. The V and J calls and the clone size are those of that table, but D and trimming were determined from the DNA. There are hundreds of thousands of clones in the sample; roughly 85% occur only once, and 3.5% to 4.5% lies in the top ten.

This sequence was found in a woman in her 40s with acute COVID-19. This sequence joins TRBV7-3 and TRBJ2-5, with D possibly TRBD2 on 5 matching bases. Material for sequencing was PBMCs or T cells enriched from blood (not recorded which). The CDR3: CASSSSHTGGETQYF. CDR3 bases: TGTGCCAGCAGCTCCTCTCACACCGGCGGGGAGACCCAGTACTTC.